Listed below are T cell receptor beta chains from one sample, sequenced in a study of graft-versus-host responses after intestinal transplantation. Antigen specificity for these receptors is unknown. Repertoires were generated with immunoSEQ multiplex PCR, while TCRdb's copy carries only in-frame clones and drops some. Of 100,000 to 120,000 clones listed, around 93% are singletons. The starting material was unstimulated CD8+ T cells sorted from spleen or lymph node cells, obtained before intestinal transplant. These TCRs come from a human donor who received an intestinal transplant. Each CDR3 is given with its conserved first and last residue. The D gene is left open where the match is weak. Not all rows give a size; the values are once, few, many and, for expanded clones, a class.

>TRBJ1-1|TRBV5-1|.|.
TGCGCCAGCAGCCCTCCCGGGACCCCGAACACTGAAGCTTCCTTT
CASSPPGTPNTEASF
>TRBJ1-5|TRBV2|.|.
TGTGCCAGCAGTGAATCCCAGGGATTCGGCAATCAGCCCCAGCATTTT
CASSESQGFGNQPQHF
>TRBJ2-3|TRBV2|once|.
TGTGCCAGCAGTGCGGACAACTCAGGGCTAGATACGCAGTATTTT
CASSADNSGLDTQYF
>TRBJ2-7|TRBV5-1|once|TRBD1
TGCGCCAGCAGCATTGGACAGGGGCGAACCTACGAGCAGTACTTC
CASSIGQGRTYEQYF
>TRBJ2-7|TRBV4-1|.|.
TGCGCCAGCAGCCTACAAAGGGCGTACGAGCAGTACTTC
CASSLQRAYEQYF
>TRBJ2-3|TRBV9|.|TRBD2
TGTGCCAGCAGCGTAGGCCCTAGCGGGAGGGTCGCAGATACGCAGTATTTT
CASSVGPSGRVADTQYF
>TRBJ2-1|TRBV10-2|.|.
TGCGCCAGCAGTGCCGGCTATGAGCAGTTCTTC
CASSAGYEQFF
>TRBJ2-7|TRBV27|.|.
TGTGCCAGCAGTTTACAGGGGGGACCTTACGAGCAGTACTTC
CASSLQGGPYEQYF
>TRBJ1-2|TRBV6-5|.|TRBD1
TGTGCCAGCAGTTTTGACGACAGGGGGCGCGTTAATGGCTACACCTTC
CASSFDDRGRVNGYTF
>TRBJ1-1|TRBV5-4|.|.
TGTGCCAGCAGCTTGGACCAGATGAACACTGAAGCTTTCTTT
CASSLDQMNTEAFF
>TRBJ2-1|TRBV6-1|once|.
TGTGCCAGCAGTGAGGATATCCTGGATGAGCAGTTCTTC
CASSEDILDEQFF
>TRBJ1-4|TRBV30|.|TRBD1
TGTGCCTGGAGTGCGGACAGGGGGGGGGATGAAAAACTGTTTTTT
CAWSADRGGDEKLFF
>TRBJ1-2|TRBV29-1|.|TRBD1
TGCAGCGTTCCAGGGGGATATTACGGCTACACCTTC
CSVPGGYYGYTF
>TRBJ2-5|TRBV4-2|.|TRBD2
TGTGCCAGCAGCCAAGACGGGCCTAGCGGGATATTGTTGGAGACCCAGTACTTC
CASSQDGPSGILLETQYF
>TRBJ2-2|TRBV2|.|TRBD1
TGTGCCAGCAGTGGCCGACAGGGGCGAAACACCGGGGAGCTGTTTTTT
CASSGRQGRNTGELFF
>TRBJ1-2|TRBV7-9|.|TRBD1
TGTGCCAGCAGCTTAGAGAGTAGGTCAGGGGGCAGGTATGGCTACACCTTC
CASSLESRSGGRYGYTF
>TRBJ2-3|TRBV6-1|once|.
TGTGCCAGCAGTGAAGGCCTGGTCGATACGCAGTATTTT
CASSEGLVDTQYF
>TRBJ1-5|TRBV27|once|.
TGTGCCAGCAGTTTATTCGCAGGAGGCAATCAGCCCCAGCATTTT
CASSLFAGGNQPQHF
>TRBJ2-7|TRBV25-1|once|TRBD1
TGTGCCAGCAGTGAAGGATGGACAGGGCCCTTTCGTGAGCAGTACTTC
CASSEGWTGPFREQYF
>TRBJ2-5|TRBV5-6|.|.
TGTGCCAGCAGCATGACTAGCCAAGAGACCCAGTACTTC
CASSMTSQETQYF
>TRBJ2-7|TRBV5-5|.|.
TGTGCCAGCAGCTTGGTGGTCTCGTACGAGCAGTACTTC
CASSLVVSYEQYF
>TRBJ2-7|TRBV6-5|.|TRBD2
TGTGCCAGCAGGGCCCCTAGCGGGAGGGCCTACGAGCAGTACTTC
CASRAPSGRAYEQYF
>TRBJ2-1|TRBV6-5|once|.
TGTGCCAGCAGTTATCGGACTACCCTCGGCGATGAGCAGTTCTTC
CASSYRTTLGDEQFF
>TRBJ2-7|TRBV19|.|.
TGTGCCAGTAGTATAGTTTCCGGTTACGAGCAGTACTTC
CASSIVSGYEQYF
>TRBJ2-7|TRBV27|.|.
TGTGCCAGCAGTTCACAGGGTTCCTACGAGCAGTACTTC
CASSSQGSYEQYF
>TRBJ2-5|TRBV7-9|.|.
TGTGCCAGCGGCACCGCTCCCGCCAGAGAGACCCAGTACTTC
CASGTAPARETQYF
>TRBJ2-1|TRBV25-1|.|.
TGTGCCAGCAGTGCACACAGGGACCCATACAATGAGCAGTTCTTC
CASSAHRDPYNEQFF
>TRBJ2-1|TRBV6-5|.|.
TGTGCCAGCAGTTTACAAATGGGTGAGCAGTTCTTC
CASSLQMGEQFF
>TRBJ1-1|TRBV19|.|.
TGTGCCAGTAGTATGAACCCCTACACTGAAGCTTTCTTT
CASSMNPYTEAFF
>TRBJ1-1|TRBV10-2|few|.
TGCGCCAGCAGTGATCAGCCGAACACTGAAGCTTTCTTT
CASSDQPNTEAFF
>TRBJ2-7|TRBV7-9|.|TRBD1
TGTGCCAGCAGCTTGTGGGGAGGAGGCGGACAGGGGGACCCCTACGAGCAGTACTTC
CASSLWGGGGQGDPYEQYF
>TRBJ2-1|TRBV9|.|TRBD2
TGTGCCAGCAGCGGCGACCCTAGCGGGGGTGGCGATGAGCAGTTCTTC
CASSGDPSGGGDEQFF
>TRBJ1-2|TRBV2|.|.
TGTGCCAGCAGTGAGATTTCCGGGAACTATGGCTACACCTTC
CASSEISGNYGYTF
>TRBJ2-3|TRBV27|once|TRBD2
TGTGCCAGCACTTCTCTCTCCTTTAGCGGGTACTCAGATACGCAGTATTTT
CASTSLSFSGYSDTQYF
>TRBJ2-1|TRBV13|.|TRBD2
TGTGCCAGCAGCGCTGGGACTAGCGGACACAATGAGCAGTTCTTC
CASSAGTSGHNEQFF
>TRBJ2-2|TRBV5-1|.|.
TGCGCCAGCAGCTTAGTCACTCAAAACACCGGGGAGCTGTTTTTT
CASSLVTQNTGELFF
>TRBJ2-1|TRBV6-4|few|TRBD2
TGTGCCAGCAGTGACGATACTAGCGGGAGGGCCAATGAGCAGTTCTTC
CASSDDTSGRANEQFF
>TRBJ1-3|TRBV28|.|TRBD1
TGTGCCAGCAGGTGGACAGGTGGAACAGGAAACACCATATATTTT
CASRWTGGTGNTIYF
>TRBJ2-2|TRBV27|once|.
TGTGCCAGCAGCCGAAACACCGGGGAGCTGTTTTTT
CASSRNTGELFF
>TRBJ2-1|TRBV7-8|.|.
TGTGCCAGCAGTCCAAGGGGAGATGAGCAGTTCTTC
CASSPRGDEQFF
>TRBJ2-1|TRBV7-2|.|.
TGTGCCAGCAGCTTAGAGCTGGGCAATGAGCAGTTCTTC
CASSLELGNEQFF
>TRBJ2-3|TRBV4-2|few|.
TGTGCCAGCAGAGGGTTGGGAGATACGCAGTATTTT
CASRGLGDTQYF
>TRBJ1-1|TRBV10-3|.|.
TGTGCCATCAGTTACAAGGAGAACACTGAAGCTTTCTTT
CAISYKENTEAFF
>TRBJ2-7|TRBV13|.|TRBD2
TGTGCCAGCAGCTCAACCGGGACTAGCGGGAGATACTACGAGCAGTACTTC
CASSSTGTSGRYYEQYF
>TRBJ2-1|TRBV30|.|TRBD2
TGTGCCTGGAGCGATAGCGGGAATGAGCAGTTCTTC
CAWSDSGNEQFF
>TRBJ2-7|TRBV7-9|.|.
TGTGCCAGCAGCTTAGAGGGGTCGTACTACGAGCAGTACTTC
CASSLEGSYYEQYF
>TRBJ2-7|TRBV7-8|.|.
TGTGCCAGCAGCTTAGCGCGGCTAGATAGTAGCGAGCAGTACTTC
CASSLARLDSSEQYF
>TRBJ2-2|TRBV27|.|.
TGTGCCAGCAGTCCCCAAACCGGGGAGCTGTTTTTT
CASSPQTGELFF
>TRBJ2-1|TRBV29-1|.|.
TGCAGCGTTGAACCTACAACTAGGAGGTCCTACAATGAGCAGTTCTTC
CSVEPTTRRSYNEQFF
>TRBJ1-2|TRBV30|.|TRBD1
TGTGCCTGGAGTCCCGAGGGGGCCGGAGCATATGGCTACACCTTC
CAWSPEGAGAYGYTF
>TRBJ2-7|TRBV7-9|.|TRBD1
TGTGCCAGCGGGACAGTCTCCTACGAGCAGTACTTC
CASGTVSYEQYF
>TRBJ2-5|TRBV10-3|.|.
TGTGCCATCAATGAGGAAAAGGAAGAGACCCAGTACTTC
CAINEEKEETQYF
>TRBJ2-1|TRBV4-1|.|TRBD2
TGCGCCAGCGCTACTAGCGGGAGACCCAATGAGCAGTTCTTC
CASATSGRPNEQFF
>TRBJ1-2|TRBV30|.|.
TGTGCCTGGAGTGTTGGAGGATCCCCGAGCGTCACCTTC
CAWSVGGSPSVTF
>TRBJ2-5|TRBV9|.|TRBD2
TGTGCCAGCAGCGTAGGAACTAGCGGGAGTGGAGAGCAGTACTTC
CASSVGTSGSGEQYF
>TRBJ2-7|TRBV10-2|.|.
TGCGCCAGCAGTGAGTCGATGCGGGCCTACGAGCAGTACTTC
CASSESMRAYEQYF
>TRBJ1-1|TRBV27|.|.
TGTGCCAGCAGCAAACAGGGTATGAACACTGAAGCTTTCTTT
CASSKQGMNTEAFF
>TRBJ2-2|TRBV13|.|.
TGTGCCAGCAGCTCAGGAACCGGGGAGCTGTTTTTT
CASSSGTGELFF
>TRBJ1-4|TRBV18|.|TRBD1
TGTGCCAGCTCACCCCTCCGTCCCGGGACAGGGTCGGCAACTAATGAAAAACTGTTTTTT
CASSPLRPGTGSATNEKLFF
>TRBJ2-5|TRBV19|.|.
TGTGCCAGTAGTATAGGTGCCAGCCAAGAGACCCAGTACTTC
CASSIGASQETQYF